One and the same sample provided the 27 T cell receptor beta chains below, sequenced in a study of OX40 agonist ivuxolimab in advanced cancers. TCRdb keeps only in-frame clones here, not all; method: immunoSEQ multiplex PCR. This sample has approximately 84,000 clones, with approximately 94% found just once. The sample was CD4+ or CD8+ T cells sorted from blood, taken in a trial of the OX40 agonist ivuxolimab. The source is an adult with an advanced solid tumor such as melanoma, head and neck, liver or kidney cancer.

The chain combines TRBV7-9 with TRBJ1-2; D might be TRBD1 (5 bases). Germline V gene lookup returns CDR1 SEHNR and CDR2 FQNEAQ (reference sequence). V gave up 6 bases and J gave up 6 bases, with 11 bases separating them. The CDR3 runs 12 residues. As DNA, the CDR3 is TGTGCCAGCAGTGTGGGGGGAAATGGCTACACCTTC. Encoded protein: CASSVGGNGYTF.

V and J are TRBV6-5 and TRBJ1-5; D is possibly TRBD1 (6 bases). The germline V gene has CDR1 MNHEY and CDR2 SVGAGI. CDR3 length: 15 residues. Trimming removed 7 bases at V and 3 bases at J, with 16 bases between. The CDR3 nucleotides read TGTGCCAGCATGCCCCACACAGGGACCAATCAGCCCCAGCATTTT. Translated, it gives CASMPHTGTNQPQHF.

V and J are TRBV2 and TRBJ1-2; D call uncertain. V lost 7 bases and J 5 bases, leaving 20 bases between the germline ends. The length of the CDR3 is 15 residues. The germline V gene encodes CDR1 SNHLY and CDR2 FYNNEI. The CDR3 is CASIPEDGWDYGYTF. DNA for the CDR3: TGTGCCAGCATCCCCGAGGACGGGTGGGATTATGGCTACACCTTC.

The gene calls are TRBV12-5 and TRBJ2-3; TRBD1 is a possible D gene (6 bases). Trimming stripped 2 bases from V and 0 bases from J, with 9 bases between. This CDR3 has 15 residues. The germline V gene encodes CDR1 LGHNT and CDR2 FRNRAP. The CDR3 region is CASGLRGSSTDTQYF. The DNA of the CDR3 is TGTGCTAGTGGTTTGAGGGGGAGCAGCACAGATACGCAGTATTTT.

V and J are TRBV7-9 and TRBJ1-1, with a weak D call TRBD1 (6 bases). Germline-derived CDR1 and CDR2 are SEHNR and FQNEAQ (reference sequence). The CDR3 runs to 12 residues. Trimming pared 6 bases from V and 4 bases from J, leaving 9 bases between. CDR3 residues: CASRIQGTEAFF. CDR3 in DNA: TGTGCCAGCAGAATACAGGGCACTGAAGCTTTCTTT.

The chain is built from TRBV20-1 and TRBJ1-1; perhaps TRBD1 as D (6 bases). V lost 3 bases to trimming and J lost 10 bases, with 9 bases between them. CDR1 DFQATT and CDR2 SNEGSKA come from the germline V gene (reference sequence). The CDR3 spans 10 residues. CDR3 bases: TGCAGTGCTAGGGGGGCGGGAGCTTTCTTT. Translating it yields CSARGAGAFF.

The V call is TRBV19, the J call TRBJ2-2, with TRBD1 matching 7 bases. Germline V CDR1 and CDR2: LNHDA, SQIVND (reference sequence). V lost 10 bases, J lost 3 bases, and 11 bases stayed unmatched. The CDR3 totals 15 residues. The CDR3 DNA reads as TGTGCCACAATACCCGGGACAGCGTACACCGGGGAGCTGTTTTTT. Translating it yields CATIPGTAYTGELFF.

The V call is TRBV10-3, the J call TRBJ2-7; possibly TRBD2 for D (5 bases). This CDR3 region has 13 residues. The ends were cut back, 10 bases at V and 2 bases at J, with 15 bases in the middle. Germline CDR1 and CDR2: ENHRY and SYGVKD. CDR3 in DNA: TGTGCCACTTCTACGGGGAAGCCCTACGAGCAGTACTTC. It yields the protein CATSTGKPYEQYF.

As DNA, the CDR3 is TGCAGCGTTGATTCCGGGAGCTCCTACAATGAGCAGTTCTTC. Translation: CSVDSGSSYNEQFF. This rearrangement joins TRBV29-1 to TRBJ2-1; D may be TRBD2 (6 bases). Germline loops: CDR1 SQVTM, CDR2 ANQGSEA. CDR3 length: 14 amino acids. V shed 3 bases and J shed 0 bases, with 9 bases lying between them.

Here the CDR3 DNA reads TGTGCCAGCAGTGACTCCTTCAGCCTTACCACGAACACCGGGGAGCTGTTTTTT. Translated, it gives CASSDSFSLTTNTGELFF. The gene calls are TRBV6-4 and TRBJ2-2; unclear D gene. The germline V gene has CDR1 MRHNA and CDR2 SNTAGT. The CDR3 is 18 residues long. With 0 bases removed from V and 0 bases from J, the gap between germline ends came to 14 bases.

The genes are TRBV29-1 and TRBJ1-1; D is possibly TRBD1 (5 bases). Germline assignment: CDR1 SQVTM and CDR2 ANQGSEA. The CDR3 is 14 residues long. With 3 bases removed from V and 0 bases from J, the gap between germline ends came to 11 bases. This CDR3 is CSVDGHTMNTEAFF. CDR3 DNA: TGCAGCGTTGACGGACACACTATGAACACTGAAGCTTTCTTT.

This chain links TRBV27 with TRBJ2-2, with a weak D call TRBD1 (5 bases). V was clipped by 3 bases and J by 4 bases, with 12 bases between them. Germline V gene sequence: CDR1 MNHEY, CDR2 SMNVEV (reference sequence). The CDR3 has 15 residues. CDR3 sequence: CASSFSYQGTGELFF. DNA for the CDR3: TGTGCCAGCAGTTTTTCCTACCAGGGCACCGGGGAGCTGTTTTTT.

The V call is TRBV7-2, the J call TRBJ2-7; 11 bases are shared with TRBD1. After removal of 1 base from V and 4 bases from J, the junction contained 3 bases not matched to a gene. This CDR3 is 15 amino acids long. Looked up from germline, CDR1 is SGHTA and CDR2 is FQGNSA. CDR3 sequence reads: CASSLGTGGFYEQYF. The CDR3 DNA follows: TGTGCCAGCAGCTTAGGGACAGGGGGCTTTTACGAGCAGTACTTC.

This chain connects TRBV7-2 to TRBJ2-7, with D unclear. The V gene's germline CDR1 is SGHTA and CDR2 FQGNSA. V lost 1 base and J 2 bases, leaving 9 bases between the germline ends. The CDR3 is 14 residues long. CDR3 nucleotides: TGTGCCAGCAGCTTAGTCCCCTCGGCCTACGAGCAGTACTTC. Its translation is CASSLVPSAYEQYF.

The chain links TRBV2 to TRBJ2-5; D is perhaps TRBD2 (6 bases). CDR3 length: 13 residues. Trimming removed 10 bases at V and 2 bases at J, with 14 bases between. Looked up from germline, CDR1 is SNHLY and CDR2 is FYNNEI. The CDR3 nucleotides are TGTGCCACCCTGGGACTTTCGCAAGAGACCCAGTACTTC. Residues: CATLGLSQETQYF.

The V gene is TRBV27, the J gene TRBJ1-4; D remains ambiguous. V lost 2 bases and J 11 bases, leaving 6 bases between the germline ends. CDR1 and CDR2 from the germline V gene are MNHEY and SMNVEV (reference sequence). CDR3 length equals 11 residues. The CDR3 here is CASSLGGKLFF. The CDR3 region has the DNA TGTGCCAGCAGTTTAGGAGGGAAACTGTTTTTT.

The chain combines TRBV5-4 with TRBJ1-1; the D gene is possibly TRBD1 (6 bases). Germline CDR1 and CDR2: SGHNT and YYREEE (reference sequence). This CDR3 spans 13 amino acids. Trimming took 4 bases from V and 1 from J, leaving 8 bases between them. CDR3 in amino acids: CASSQQGNTEAFF. CDR3 nucleotides: TGTGCCAGCAGCCAACAGGGGAACACTGAAGCTTTCTTT.

The J gene is TRBJ2-5, the V gene TRBV4-1; D call uncertain. The CDR3 has 16 amino acids. Germline-derived CDR1 and CDR2 are MGHRA and YSYEKL. Trimming pared 0 bases from V and 1 base from J, leaving 12 bases between. CDR3 sequence reads: CASSQDWLEGQETQYF. CDR3 bases: TGCGCCAGCAGCCAAGATTGGCTAGAAGGCCAAGAGACCCAGTACTTC.

The chain carries TRBV6-6 and TRBJ1-5; unclear D gene. CDR1 MNHNY and CDR2 SVGAGI come from the germline V gene (reference sequence). CDR3 length equals 13 residues. V lost 2 bases to trimming and J lost 4 bases, with 6 bases between them. This chain's CDR3 is CASSYGGNQPQHF. The CDR3 coding sequence is TGTGCCAGCAGTTACGGTGGGAATCAGCCCCAGCATTTT.

This clone was counted a single time. The chain employs TRBV5-1 and TRBJ2-4; a possible D gene is TRBD1 (5 bases). Trimming stripped 2 bases from V and 3 bases from J, with 24 bases between. Per the germline V gene, CDR1 is SGHRS and CDR2 is YFSETQ. CDR3 length equals 19 residues. CDR3 in DNA: TGCGCCAGCAGCTTAACCCTCACAGGTCCGAAAACTGGCAAAAACATTCAGTACTTC. Its protein product is CASSLTLTGPKTGKNIQYF.

The chain is built from TRBV12-5 and TRBJ1-5, with no clear D. The germline V gene has CDR1 LGHNT and CDR2 FRNRAP. The CDR3 covers 13 residues. V lost 2 bases to trimming and J lost 6 bases, with 8 bases between them. CDR3 sequence reads: CASGLQVLQPQHF. For the CDR3, the DNA is TGTGCTAGTGGTTTGCAGGTGCTTCAGCCCCAGCATTTT.

The chain employs TRBV30 and TRBJ1-1; D remains unclear. V was pared by 3 bases and J by 0 bases, with 8 bases between. The CDR3 spans 13 residues. Per germline, CDR1 GTSNPN and CDR2 SVGIG (reference sequence). As DNA, the CDR3 is TGTGCCTGGAGCCTCATAATGAACACTGAAGCTTTCTTT. Its protein product is CAWSLIMNTEAFF.

V and J are TRBV6-1 and TRBJ1-1, with 7 bases that match TRBD1. The junction had 8 bases not matched to a gene; V was cut back by 3 bases and J by 7 bases. This CDR3 is built from 14 residues. Looked up from germline, CDR1 is MNHNS and CDR2 is SASEGT. CDR3 nucleotide sequence: TGTGCCAGCAGTGACGCATCGCAGGGGGATGAAGCTTTCTTT. Translated, it gives CASSDASQGDEAFF.

This chain uses TRBV4-1 with TRBJ2-2, with D maybe TRBD1 (5 bases). Per the germline V gene, CDR1 is MGHRA and CDR2 is YSYEKL. This CDR3 comprises 14 residues. The germline V and J ends were trimmed by 6 bases and 0 bases, with 8 bases remaining between them. The CDR3 nucleotides are TGCGCCAGCAGTACAGGAGCGAACACCGGGGAGCTGTTTTTT. It codes for CASSTGANTGELFF.

This chain connects TRBV5-6 to TRBJ2-5; no clear D gene. This CDR3 has 12 amino acids. Germline CDR1 SGHDT, CDR2 YYEEEE. V was clipped by 0 bases and J by 5 bases, with 5 bases between them. In DNA form, the CDR3 reads TGTGCCAGCAGCTTGGGGTGGGAGACCCAGTACTTC. This translates into CASSLGWETQYF.

This chain connects TRBV7-9 to TRBJ2-7; maybe TRBD2 (5 bases). The length of the CDR3 is 16 residues. The V end was cut by 5 bases, the J end by 3 bases, with 20 bases between. Per germline, CDR1 SEHNR and CDR2 FQNEAQ (reference sequence). The CDR3 is CASSPTTAPGIYEQYF. DNA of the CDR3: TGTGCCAGCAGCCCTACTACAGCCCCCGGGATCTACGAGCAGTACTTC.

The CDR3 coding sequence is TGCAGCGTTGAAAAGCGGCGGCTGGGGGGCTCCTACGAGCAGTACTTC. It encodes CSVEKRRLGGSYEQYF. V and J are TRBV29-1 and TRBJ2-7, with TRBD2 as a possible D gene (6 bases). The CDR3 loop spans 16 amino acids. V lost 2 bases and J 0 bases, leaving 17 bases between the germline ends. Germline V gene lookup returns CDR1 SQVTM and CDR2 ANQGSEA.